This is a list of T cell receptor beta chains from one sample in a study of shared clonotypes between healthy human individuals. TCRdb's copy holds only in-frame clones and misses some; the assay was immunoSEQ multiplex PCR. The table includes about 530,000 clones, 75% to 80% detected once. Material for sequencing was PBMCs. These receptors were taken from a woman aged 35 to 49 in good health. Some clones in this sample may be carry-over from other donors' samples. Each CDR3 is given with its conserved first and last residue. The D gene is left open where the match is weak. Clone sizes are given selectively: once, few, many, or a class where the clone is expanded.

cdr3_aa cdr3_nt v_call d_call j_call clone_size
CASSPFEGPYEQYF TGCGCCAGCAGCCCTTTTGAGGGCCCCTACGAGCAGTACTTC TRBV5-1 - TRBJ2-7 -
CASRGDRVTETQYF TGTGCCAGCAGGGGGGACAGGGTAACGGAGACCCAGTACTTC TRBV28 TRBD1 TRBJ2-5 -
CAWTSGTSGEQYF TGTGCCTGGACCTCCGGGACTAGCGGGGAGCAGTACTTC TRBV30 TRBD2 TRBJ2-7 -
CASSIDWGNQPQHF TGTGCCAGTAGTATAGATTGGGGCAATCAGCCCCAGCATTTT TRBV19 - TRBJ1-5 -
CASSFGVALNTEAFF TGTGCCAGCAGCTTCGGGGTAGCTCTGAACACTGAAGCTTTCTTT TRBV7-9 - TRBJ1-1 -
CASSRGQGPYEQYF TGCGCCAGCAGCCGGGGACAGGGGCCCTACGAGCAGTACTTC TRBV5-1 TRBD1 TRBJ2-7 -
CASSPHREQYF TGTGCCAGTAGTCCTCACAGGGAGCAGTACTTC TRBV19 - TRBJ2-5 -
CASSTPRQVENTGELFF TGTGCCAGCAGTACGCCCCGACAGGTGGAGAACACCGGGGAGCTGTTTTTT TRBV28 - TRBJ2-2 -
CASSLSGTDDNQPQHF TGTGCCAGCTCACTATCCGGGACAGACGATAATCAGCCCCAGCATTTT TRBV18 TRBD1 TRBJ1-5 -
CASSSVAEAYEQYF TGTGCCAGCAGCTCCGTAGCGGAAGCCTACGAGCAGTACTTC TRBV7-3 - TRBJ2-7 once
CAGGQGASQPQHF TGTGCCGGAGGACAGGGGGCGAGTCAGCCCCAGCATTTT TRBV30 TRBD1 TRBJ1-5 -
CASSLGLGLYNEQFF TGTGCCAGCAGCTTGGGCTTAGGACTCTACAATGAGCAGTTCTTC TRBV5-4 - TRBJ2-1 -
CASSLRPWSETQYF TGTGCCAGCTCACTCCGTCCTTGGTCTGAGACCCAGTACTTC TRBV18 - TRBJ2-5 -
CASSKWTDAETQYF TGTGCCAGCAGCAAATGGACCGACGCAGAGACCCAGTACTTC TRBV27 - TRBJ2-5 -
CSVEAWTSGSNEQFF TGCAGCGTTGAAGCTTGGACTAGCGGGAGCAATGAGCAGTTCTTC TRBV29-1 TRBD2 TRBJ2-1 -
CSVDTSNTEAFF TGCAGCGTTGATACAAGTAACACTGAAGCTTTCTTT TRBV29-1 - TRBJ1-1 once
CATSRDSGANEQYF TGTGCCACCAGCAGAGACTCAGGGGCGAACGAGCAGTACTTC TRBV15 - TRBJ2-7 -
CASSMGGGYTEAFF TGTGCCAGTAGTATGGGAGGCGGGTACACTGAAGCTTTCTTT TRBV19 - TRBJ1-1 -
CASSSSGPVETQYF TGTGCCAGCAGCTCTAGCGGGCCCGTGGAGACCCAGTACTTC TRBV7-6 TRBD2 TRBJ2-5 -
CASSTRTGKNEQFF TGCGCCAGCAGTACACGGACAGGGAAGAATGAGCAGTTCTTC TRBV10-2 TRBD1 TRBJ2-1 -
CASSGRTGDSGNTIYF TGTGCCAGTAGTGGCCGGACCGGTGACTCTGGAAACACCATATATTTT TRBV19 - TRBJ1-3 -
CASSELGVNQPQHF TGTGCCAGCAGTGAACTCGGGGTAAATCAGCCCCAGCATTTT TRBV6-1 - TRBJ1-5 -
CASSMARGDVDSYEQYF TGTGCCAGCAGCATGGCTAGAGGGGACGTCGACTCCTACGAGCAGTACTTC TRBV11-1 - TRBJ2-7 -
CASSTTGGEQYF TGTGCCAGCTCTACAACAGGGGGAGAGCAGTACTTC TRBV5-6 TRBD1 TRBJ2-5 -
CASSFPGTGRNEQYF TGTGCCAGCAGTTTCCCTGGGACAGGGCGGAACGAGCAGTACTTC TRBV28 TRBD1 TRBJ2-7 -
CASSLSSNQPQHF TGTGCCAGCAGCTTGTCGAGCAATCAGCCCCAGCATTTT TRBV5-5 - TRBJ1-5 -
CASSWEGSYEQYF TGTGCCAGCAGCTGGGAGGGCTCCTACGAGCAGTACTTC TRBV5-5 TRBD2 TRBJ2-7 -
CASSLGRGSYGYTF TGTGCCAGCAGCTTGGGCAGGGGCTCCTATGGCTACACCTTC TRBV5-4 - TRBJ1-2 -
CASTAISGANVLTF TGTGCCAGCACAGCGATCTCTGGGGCCAACGTCCTGACTTTC TRBV19 - TRBJ2-6 -
CASSQGAWRDSPLHF TGCGCCAGCAGCCAGGGGGCATGGAGGGATTCACCCCTCCACTTT TRBV4-3 - TRBJ1-6 -
CASSETSGSFYNEQFF TGTGCCAGCAGCGAAACTAGCGGGAGTTTCTACAATGAGCAGTTCTTC TRBV9 TRBD2 TRBJ2-1 -
CSALAGGEGYTF TGCAGCGCTCTGGCTGGAGGGGAGGGCTACACCTTC TRBV29-1 - TRBJ1-2 few
CASTSEGSGANVLTF TGTGCCAGCACCTCGGAAGGGTCTGGGGCCAACGTCCTGACTTTC TRBV2 - TRBJ2-6 few
CASSYPGTSYEQYF TGTGCCAGCAGTTATCCCGGAACTAGCTACGAGCAGTACTTC TRBV28 - TRBJ2-7 few
CASSLGRSTDTQYF TGTGCCAGCAGTTTAGGAAGGAGCACAGATACGCAGTATTTT TRBV28 - TRBJ2-3 -
CASSFSGVMNTEAFF TGTGCCAGCAGTTTCTCAGGAGTAATGAACACTGAAGCTTTCTTT TRBV27 - TRBJ1-1 -
CASSLNSGTGAEQYF TGTGCCAGTAGTCTAAACTCCGGGACAGGGGCCGAGCAGTACTTC TRBV19 TRBD1 TRBJ2-7 -
CASSPKGTYNEQFF TGTGCCAGCAGTCCGAAGGGAACCTACAATGAGCAGTTCTTC TRBV28 - TRBJ2-1 -
CASSLYYGNYGYTF TGTGCCAGCAGTTTATACTACGGAAACTATGGCTACACCTTC TRBV28 - TRBJ1-2 few
CASSPRYEQYF TGTGCCAGCAGCCCCCGCTACGAGCAGTACTTC TRBV7-9 - TRBJ2-7 -
CASRAPGARGTQYF TGTGCCAGCAGGGCCCCGGGGGCTCGGGGTACGCAGTATTTT TRBV27 - TRBJ2-3 -
CASSLSHGASYNEQFF TGTGCCAGCAGCTTATCACACGGTGCCTCCTACAATGAGCAGTTCTTC TRBV7-8 - TRBJ2-1 -
CASSSPRSASPGDYEQYF TGTGCCAGCAGTTCCCCCCGGTCCGCTAGCCCCGGAGACTACGAGCAGTACTTC TRBV27 - TRBJ2-7 once
CASSLSEGTEAFF TGTGCCAGCAGCCTAAGTGAGGGCACTGAAGCTTTCTTT TRBV7-3 - TRBJ1-1 -
CASSIFAATDTQYF TGTGCCAGTAGTATTTTTGCAGCTACAGATACGCAGTATTTT TRBV19 - TRBJ2-3 -
CASSAGLAFSQETQYF TGTGCCAGCAGCGCGGGACTAGCTTTTTCCCAAGAGACCCAGTACTTC TRBV9 TRBD2 TRBJ2-5 -